Below, 32 T cell receptor beta chains from the same sample are listed, as sequenced in a study of HIV-infected patients and healthy controls. Alpha and beta constant-region primers primed reverse transcription of approximately 460 ng RNA. Alpha and beta chain libraries were made separately by chain-specific third strand synthesis with multiplexing indices. TCRdb fed the 5' RACE reads into MiXCR, producing one record per CDR3 protein. The sample lists about 14,000 distinct CDR3 sequences, around 12% occurring once. Antiretroviral therapy had run roughly three months, about 14 weeks, before follow-up blood collection. All unsorted peripheral T cells were captured because whole blood was used without fractionation. Sequences were derived from blood, sampled during antiretroviral therapy. The source of these receptors is an adult with HIV infection. The donor label of this sample is uncertain.

This clonotype was detected only a few times. The chain carries TRBV6-5 and TRBJ2-7, with D perhaps TRBD1 (7 bases). This CDR3 contains 14 residues. Trimming removed 7 bases from V and 6 bases from J, with 19 bases in between. Per germline, CDR1 MNHEY and CDR2 SVGAGI. The CDR3 sequence is CASTSRQGGVEQYF. In DNA, the CDR3 is TGTGCCAGCACCTCCCGACAGGGCGGGGTCGAGCAGTACTTC.

This chain connects TRBV16 to TRBJ2-3; D gene unclear. The CDR3 sequence is 15 residues long. V was shortened by 4 bases and J by 2 bases, with 13 bases between the two germline ends. Germline V gene data show CDR1 as KGHSY and CDR2 as FQNENV. The DNA of the CDR3 is TGTGCCAGCAGCCCGTTCGGTTACACCACAGATACGCAGTATTTT. Translated, it gives CASSPFGYTTDTQYF.

The V gene is TRBV7-2, the J gene TRBJ2-5; 12 bases map to TRBD2. The CDR3 runs 16 residues. In germline, CDR1 is SGHTA, CDR2 FQGNSA. The V segment lost 5 bases and the J segment 1 base; nucleotides outside the gene matches: 5. The CDR3 here is CASSPSTSGGQETQYF. CDR3 DNA sequence: TGTGCCAGCAGCCCCTCGACTAGCGGGGGCCAAGAGACCCAGTACTTC.

This chain links TRBV11-3 with TRBJ2-5, with D uncertain. The CDR3 runs to 16 residues. V lost 5 bases and J lost 2, with 18 bases in between. CDR1 is SGHNT and CDR2 is YENEEA in the germline V gene. The CDR3 DNA follows: TGTGCCAGCAGCCCTACCCGCGACAATGGACAAGAGACCCAGTACTTC. Protein: CASSPTRDNGQETQYF.

Ten or more counts support this clonotype. This sequence joins TRBV11-2 and TRBJ2-5; tentative D call: TRBD2 (6 bases). The germline gives CDR1 SGHAT, CDR2 FQNNGV. The CDR3 totals 16 residues. The ends were cut back, 4 bases at V and 2 bases at J, with 17 bases in the middle. The CDR3 nucleotides are TGTGCCAGCAGCTCGGGCCGTGGAGGGGAACAAGAGACCCAGTACTTC. Protein: CASSSGRGGEQETQYF.

The table lists this clonotype with many counts. The CDR3 is CASSSSPLGNEQFF. CDR3 coding DNA: TGTGCCAGCAGCTCATCACCTCTGGGCAATGAGCAGTTCTTC. The V call is TRBV7-9, the J call TRBJ2-1; D is unresolved. The V end was cut by 4 bases, the J end by 6 bases, with 13 bases between. The CDR3 totals 14 residues. Germline CDR1 is SEHNR and CDR2 is FQNEAQ (reference sequence).

The chain links TRBV11-2 to TRBJ1-4, with 7 positions matching TRBD1. The V gene's germline CDR1 is SGHAT and CDR2 FQNNGV. J was trimmed by 6 bases and V by 4 bases; bases with no gene match: 8. The CDR3 runs 15 residues. The CDR3 loop reads CASSSQAGTDEKLFF. In nucleotides, the CDR3 is TGTGCCAGCAGCTCCCAGGCAGGGACAGATGAAAAACTGTTTTTT.

This clonotype was counted many times. The chain uses TRBV20-1 and TRBJ2-7, with TRBD1 matching over 7 bases. Losses at the gene ends were 6 bases for V and 3 bases for J; bases not matched to a gene: 11. The V gene's germline CDR1 is DFQATT and CDR2 SNEGSKA (reference sequence). This CDR3 has 14 residues. This CDR3 reads CSANRDSDYYEQYF. CDR3 bases: TGCAGTGCCAACCGGGACAGCGATTACTACGAGCAGTACTTC.

V and J are TRBV24-1 and TRBJ2-4, with D maybe TRBD1 (5 bases). Germline V lookup: CDR1 KGHDR, CDR2 SFDVKD. Trimming shortened V by 4 bases and J by 1 base, and 13 bases separated the two germline ends. CDR3 length equals 16 residues. DNA for the CDR3: TGTGCCACCAGTGACCCGGACACCTCGGCCAAAAACATTCAGTACTTC. Translating it yields CATSDPDTSAKNIQYF.

This clonotype came up many times. The chain recombines TRBV29-1 with TRBJ2-1; D is ambiguous. Deletions cut 7 bases from V and 7 bases from J, with 17 bases between. This CDR3 comprises 13 residues. Germline V gene lookup returns CDR1 SQVTM and CDR2 ANQGSEA. CDR3 sequence (DNA): TGCAGCGCCCCGGTCCTCCTGGGAAATGAGCAGTTCTTC. Amino acid sequence: CSAPVLLGNEQFF.

The genes are TRBV28 and TRBJ2-7; 9 bases are a match to TRBD1. Per the germline V gene, CDR1 is MDHEN and CDR2 is SYDVKM. Trimming at V came to 8 bases and at J to 3 bases, leaving 11 bases not matched to a gene. This CDR3 region has 15 residues. The CDR3 coding sequence is TGTGCCAGCGAAGAAGGGACAGGGACCCTCTACGAGCAGTACTTC. This translates into CASEEGTGTLYEQYF.

Points on this clonotype: Because it lacks the conserved phenylalanine or tryptophan at the end, this CDR3 is likely a read error. The chain is built from TRBV12-5 and TRBJ2-7; 8 bases map to TRBD2. CDR1 LGHNT and CDR2 FRNRAP come from the germline V gene. CDR3 length: 16 residues. The V and J ends lost 4 bases and 4 bases, in that order; junction bases with no gene match: 12. CDR3 sequence reads: CASGSPLAGENYEQYL. The CDR3 DNA sequence: TGTGCTAGTGGTTCCCCCCTAGCGGGCGAGAATTACGAGCAGTACTTA.

This chain joins TRBV12-3 or TRBV12-4 and TRBJ2-2, with a possible D match to TRBD2 (5 bases). There are 13 residues in the CDR3. V shed 6 bases and J shed 3 bases, with 8 bases lying between them. The CDR3 nucleotides read TGTGCCAGCAGCGACGGGGACACCGGGGAGCTGTTTTTT. This translates into CASSDGDTGELFF.

Ten or more counts support this clonotype. The V and J genes are TRBV12-3 or TRBV12-4 and TRBJ2-2; D remains unclear. This CDR3 is built from 15 residues. The ends were cut back, 1 base at V and 0 bases at J, with 6 bases in the middle. CDR3 DNA sequence: TGTGCCAGCAGTTTAGGCGCCGCGAACACCGGGGAGCTGTTTTTT. Its translation: CASSLGAANTGELFF.

This clonotype showed up just a few times. The rearrangement joins TRBV5-1 to TRBJ2-1; 7 bases align to TRBD2. The germline gives CDR1 SGHRS, CDR2 YFSETQ. After removal of 0 bases from V and 1 base from J, the junction contained 4 bases not matched to a gene. The CDR3 has 16 residues. Here the CDR3 reads CASSLDGGSSYNEQFF. In nucleotides, the CDR3 is TGCGCCAGCAGCTTGGACGGCGGGAGTTCCTACAATGAGCAGTTCTTC.

Many counts were recorded for this clonotype. The rearrangement uses TRBV11-2 and TRBJ1-2, with D possibly TRBD1 on 5 matching bases. The CDR3 loop spans 13 amino acids. Germline lookup yields CDR1 SGHAT and CDR2 FQNNGV. Trimming stripped 5 bases from V and 7 bases from J, with 14 bases between. Here the CDR3 DNA reads TGTGCCAGCAGCCCCGGCCCTGGGGGTGGCTACACCTTC. This sequence encodes CASSPGPGGGYTF.

This clonotype was seen ten or more times. V usage is TRBV6-2 or TRBV6-3 and J usage is TRBJ2-2, with 7 bases lining up with TRBD1. This CDR3 spans 18 amino acids. Trimming at V came to 4 bases and at J to 2 bases, leaving 13 bases not matched to a gene. From germline, CDR1 is MNHEY and CDR2 SVGEGT. DNA for the CDR3: TGTGCCAGCAGTTTTTCGTCCCGGGACAGAGTTAACACCGGGGAGCTGTTTTTT. Translation gives CASSFSSRDRVNTGELFF.

This clonotype was detected ten times or more. The chain is built from TRBV12-3 or TRBV12-4 and TRBJ2-3; 12 bases line up with TRBD2. The CDR3 sequence is 17 residues long. J gave up 5 bases and V 4 bases, and 10 bases lay outside the gene matches. The CDR3 loop reads CASSSYSSGGAKDTQYF. CDR3 DNA: TGTGCCAGCAGTTCCTACTCTAGCGGGGGGGCGAAAGATACGCAGTATTTT.

This clonotype was counted at least ten times. This chain uses TRBV6-6 with TRBJ2-5; 7 bases map to TRBD2. There are 16 residues in the CDR3. CDR1 and CDR2 from the germline V gene are MNHNY and SVGAGI (reference sequence). V lost 5 bases, J lost 5 bases, and 14 bases stayed unmatched. CDR3 sequence (DNA): TGTGCCAGCAGTGGCAGCGGGACCCAAAGAAGTGAGACCCAGTACTTC. This encodes CASSGSGTQRSETQYF.

In its sample, this clonotype was seen many times. The rearrangement links TRBV11-2 to TRBJ1-4; weak D call: TRBD1 (6 bases). The CDR3 spans 15 residues. CDR1 is SGHAT and CDR2 is FQNNGV in the germline V gene. The V end lost 0 bases, the J end lost 7 bases, and 12 bases lay between the germline ends. The CDR3 DNA reads as TGTGCCAGCAGCTTAGAGGGGGGCGCGGGTGAAAAACTGTTTTTT. Its protein product is CASSLEGGAGEKLFF. Combining the CDR3 with reference TRBV11-2 and TRBJ1-4 gives the whole variable domain EAGVAQSPRYKIIEKRQSVAFWCNPISGHATLYWYQQILGQGPKLLIQFQNNGVVDDSQLPKDRFSAERLKGVDSTLKIQPAKLEDSAVYLCASSLEGGAGEKLFFGSGTQLSVL.

This rearrangement joins TRBV14 to TRBJ2-3; no firm D call. CDR3 length: 14 amino acids. V was trimmed by 2 bases and J by 3 bases, leaving 9 bases between them. The germline V gene encodes CDR1 SGHDN and CDR2 FVKESK. DNA for the CDR3: TGTGCCAGCAGCCAAAACCAAAGAACAGATACGCAGTATTTT. This translates into CASSQNQRTDTQYF.

This clonotype has at least ten counts. The chain employs TRBV27 and TRBJ2-3; D possibly corresponds to TRBD2 (7 bases). The germline V gene has CDR1 MNHEY and CDR2 SMNVEV (reference sequence). The V end lost 7 bases, the J end lost 1 base, and 24 bases lay between the germline ends. The CDR3 is made up of 18 amino acids. The CDR3 loop is CASTSRRGASTGTDTQYF. The CDR3 DNA is TGTGCCAGCACCAGCCGTCGGGGGGCGAGCACGGGCACAGATACGCAGTATTTT.

The V gene is TRBV13, the J gene TRBJ2-5, with a possible D match to TRBD2 (7 bases). The germline CDR1 and CDR2 sequences are PRHDT and FYEKMQ (reference sequence). The CDR3 is 16 residues long. V gave up 10 bases and J gave up 1 base, with 22 bases separating them. CDR3 loop: CATSHLRGGVQETQYF. As DNA, the CDR3 is TGTGCCACCTCTCACCTGAGGGGGGGGGTCCAAGAGACCCAGTACTTC.

This clonotype was seen ten or more times. The J gene is TRBJ2-1, the V gene TRBV10-3, with no clear D. Between the trimmed V and J ends, which lost 4 bases and 3 bases, there was a span of 10 bases. The CDR3 runs 14 residues. The germline CDR1 and CDR2 sequences are ENHRY and SYGVKD. CDR3 nucleotides: TGTGCCATCAGTGGGACGGTGGACTACAATGAGCAGTTCTTC. It specifies CAISGTVDYNEQFF.

This clonotype was picked up many times. This chain joins TRBV7-8 and TRBJ2-3, with D tentatively TRBD2 (6 bases). Germline V gene data show CDR1 as SGHVS and CDR2 as FQNEAQ. This CDR3 spans 15 amino acids. Trimming pared 5 bases from V and 0 bases from J, leaving 12 bases between. CDR3 sequence: CASSTEGRSTDTQYF. In DNA form, the CDR3 reads TGTGCCAGCAGCACGGAGGGCAGGAGCACAGATACGCAGTATTTT.

This clonotype was detected ten times or more. The chain carries TRBV20-1 and TRBJ2-1; D remains ambiguous. The CDR3 has 12 amino acids. Germline-derived CDR1 and CDR2 are DFQATT and SNEGSKA (reference sequence). Trimming removed 2 bases from V and 5 bases from J, with 7 bases in between. The CDR3 here is CSARWTDNEQFF. CDR3 DNA sequence: TGCAGTGCTAGATGGACGGACAATGAGCAGTTCTTC.

Many counts were recorded for this clonotype. The rearrangement uses TRBV6-2 or TRBV6-3 and TRBJ2-1, with D possibly being TRBD1 (5 bases). This CDR3 is 15 amino acids long. V was pared by 2 bases and J by 0 bases, with 8 bases between. The germline V gene encodes CDR1 MNHEY and CDR2 SVGEGT. The CDR3 sequence is CASSYGASSYNEQFF. The DNA of the CDR3 is TGTGCCAGCAGTTACGGGGCCTCCTCCTACAATGAGCAGTTCTTC.

This clonotype was seen repeatedly, ten times or more. The chain is built from TRBV29-1 and TRBJ1-1; 7 nucleotides align to TRBD1. Per the germline V gene, CDR1 is SQVTM and CDR2 is ANQGSEA. The CDR3 has 13 residues. V shed 7 bases, J shed 1 base, and the junction held 6 bases outside the gene matches. DNA of the CDR3: TGCAGCGGTTACGGGACAGAGAACACTGAAGCTTTCTTT. Its protein is CSGYGTENTEAFF. The full variable domain, rest sourced from reference TRBV29-1 and TRBJ1-1, is SAVISQKPSRDICQRGTSLTIQCQVDSQVTMMFWYRQQPGQSLTLIATANQGSEATYESGFVIDKFPISRPNLTFSTLTVSNMSPEDSSIYLCSGYGTENTEAFFGQGTRLTVV.

This clonotype was seen many times. This chain connects TRBV15 to TRBJ2-3; 8 nucleotides align to TRBD2. J lost 7 bases, V lost 8 bases, and 8 bases had no gene match. The CDR3 length is 13 residues. CDR1 LNHNV and CDR2 YYDKDF come from the germline V gene (reference sequence). The CDR3 DNA is TGTGCCACCGCGTCGAGCGGGGGACATACGCAGTATTTT. This sequence encodes CATASSGGHTQYF.

This clonotype was recorded at least ten times. The chain uses TRBV5-4 and TRBJ2-2; a possible D gene is TRBD1 (6 bases). There are 12 residues in the CDR3. The V and J ends lost 4 bases and 8 bases respectively, with 9 bases between them. CDR1 SGHNT and CDR2 YYREEE come from the germline V gene (reference sequence). The CDR3 protein is CASSPGTGELFF. CDR3 in DNA: TGTGCCAGCAGCCCAGGGACAGGGGAGCTGTTTTTT.

This clonotype was picked up many times. V is TRBV27 and J is TRBJ1-1; 8 bases agree with TRBD1. V was clipped by 0 bases and J by 4 bases; unmatched bases: 4. The CDR3 is 15 amino acids. Per the germline V gene, CDR1 is MNHEY and CDR2 is SMNVEV (reference sequence). As DNA, the CDR3 is TGTGCCAGCAGTTTATCGAAGACAGGGGTCACTGAAGCTTTCTTT. Its translation: CASSLSKTGVTEAFF.

The V call is TRBV6-5, the J call TRBJ2-2; TRBD2 matches at 8 bases. Germline trimming cut 5 bases from V and 7 bases from J; bases unmatched to any gene: 0. This CDR3 region has 12 residues. Germline CDR1 reads MNHEY; CDR2 reads SVGAGI. DNA for the CDR3: TGTGCCAGCAGTCGGGGGGGCGGGGAGCTGTTTTTT. This gives the protein CASSRGGGELFF.